Presented here are 14 T cell receptor beta chains from one specimen sequenced in a study of blood T cells in healthy people across ages. With a J-beta primer mix and a sample-barcoded 5' primer, a second PCR ran 7 to 11 cycles. MiXCR, applied by TCRdb to the 5' RACE reads, yields one record per CDR3 protein. The sample has hundreds of thousands of distinct CDR3 sequences, around a fifth seen once. The sample consisted of blood. These receptors were taken from a man in his sixties or seventies in good health.

This clonotype turned up a few times. The rearrangement uses TRBV10-3 and TRBJ2-5; D is undetermined. The J call may be wrong; the DNA end is better matched by TRBJ2-7. From germline, CDR1 is ENHRY and CDR2 SYGVKD. The CDR3 covers 13 residues. Written as DNA, the CDR3 is TGTGCCATCAGCCACAGTGCCCCCTACGAGCAGTACTTC. Its translation: CAISHSAPYEQYF.

The V call is TRBV19, the J call TRBJ2-2; possibly TRBD2 for D (6 bases). There are 17 residues in the CDR3. Germline values: CDR1 LNHDA, CDR2 SQIVND (reference sequence). V was pared by 9 bases and J by 3 bases, with 23 bases between. The CDR3 region is CASLDMTSRVHTGELFF. The CDR3 bases are TGTGCCAGCCTAGACATGACTAGTAGGGTCCACACCGGGGAGCTGTTTTTT.

This clonotype has at least ten counts. The chain employs TRBV4-3 and TRBJ1-2; D perhaps matches TRBD1 (6 bases). This CDR3 region has 13 residues. Germline V gene sequence: CDR1 LGHNA, CDR2 YSLEER. Trimming shortened V by 5 bases and J by 8 bases, and 15 bases separated the two germline ends. This CDR3 is CASSYQGGKGYTF. For the CDR3, the DNA is TGCGCCAGCAGCTATCAAGGGGGGAAGGGCTACACCTTC.

A few counts support this clonotype. Germline is not matched at one junction end, which may reflect a read error. The chain has TRBV20-1 and TRBJ2-1; D may correspond to TRBD1 or TRBD2 (5 bases each). Germline V gene data show CDR1 as DFQATT and CDR2 as SNEGSKA (reference sequence). The CDR3 extends over 14 amino acids. DNA for the CDR3: TGCAGTGCTTCGGGGCGGAACTATTACAATGAGCAGTTCTTT. Protein product: CSASGRNYYNEQFF.

The rearrangement uses TRBV5-1 and TRBJ1-2; 7 bases map to TRBD1. Germline V gives CDR1 SGHRS, CDR2 YFSETQ. The ends lost 2 bases at V and 9 bases at J; junction bases unmatched: 13. This CDR3 contains 15 residues. CDR3 nucleotide sequence: TGCGCCAGCAGCTTAGAACGGGACAGCGTTGATAGCTACACCTTC. This sequence encodes CASSLERDSVDSYTF.

This clonotype has only a few counts. The V and J genes are TRBV20-1 and TRBJ2-7; D is perhaps TRBD2 (6 bases). The J call may not be correct, given that the DNA end is closer to TRBJ2-1. The CDR3 has 12 residues. In germline, CDR1 is DFQATT, CDR2 SNEGSKA (reference sequence). DNA for the CDR3: TGCAGTGCCCGGAGGGGCAGGGATGAGCAGTTCTTC. It codes for CSARRGRDEQFF.

This clonotype was seen ten or more times. The gene calls are TRBV5-1 and TRBJ2-3; 13 bases map to TRBD2. Germline V gene lookup returns CDR1 SGHRS and CDR2 YFSETQ. V dropped 4 bases and J dropped 1; count of bases not matched to a gene: 3. CDR3 length: 16 amino acids. CDR3 nucleotides: TGCGCCAGCAGCCCCGGGACTAGCGGGGGCACAGATACGCAGTATTTT. Its translation is CASSPGTSGGTDTQYF. The full variable domain, rest sourced from reference TRBV5-1 and TRBJ2-3, is KAGVTQTPRYLIKTRGQQVTLSCSPISGHRSVSWYQQTPGQGLQFLFEYFSETQRNKGNFPGRFSGRQFSNSRSEMNVSTLELGDSALYLCASSPGTSGGTDTQYFGPGTRLTVL.

The rearrangement joins TRBV11-2 to TRBJ2-3; 11 positions agree with TRBD2. Germline V gives CDR1 SGHAT, CDR2 FQNNGV. Unmatched junction bases numbered 11, after V lost 6 bases and J lost 3 bases. The length of the CDR3 is 17 residues. CDR3 coding DNA: TGTGCCAGCAGGGGAAGGTTAGCGGGAGGGCCGACAGATACGCAGTATTTT. Its protein is CASRGRLAGGPTDTQYF. The complete variable domain, with remaining parts taken from reference TRBV11-2 and TRBJ2-3, reads EAGVAQSPRYKIIEKRQSVAFWCNPISGHATLYWYQQILGQGPKLLIQFQNNGVVDDSQLPKDRFSAERLKGVDSTLKIQPAKLEDSAVYLCASRGRLAGGPTDTQYFGPGTRLTVL.

The gene calls are TRBV12-3 or TRBV12-4 and TRBJ2-3; D remains ambiguous. The CDR3 runs to 14 residues. V was clipped by 5 bases and J by 5 bases, with 14 bases between them. This CDR3 is CASSPWAIEDTQYF. Here the CDR3 DNA reads TGTGCCAGCAGTCCTTGGGCCATCGAAGATACGCAGTATTTT.

The gene calls are TRBV6-5 and TRBJ1-5, with D hard to call. Germline CDR1 and CDR2: MNHEY and SVGAGI. The length of the CDR3 is 13 residues. The V end lost 11 bases, the J end lost 0 bases, and 11 bases lay between the germline ends. This chain's CDR3 is CASSGNSNQPQHF. The CDR3 region has the DNA TGTGCCTCCTCCGGAAATAGCAATCAGCCCCAGCATTTT.

This chain uses TRBV27 with TRBJ2-2, with D hard to call. Germline values: CDR1 MNHEY, CDR2 SMNVEV (reference sequence). The CDR3 length is 10 residues. The V end lost 9 bases, the J end lost 3 bases, and 2 bases lay between the germline ends. In nucleotides, the CDR3 is TGTGCCAGTGACACCGGGGAGCTGTTTTTT. This sequence encodes CASDTGELFF.

This clonotype was recorded a few times. This sequence may be a read error, since a much larger clone differs from it by one base. V gene TRBV14 combines with J gene TRBJ2-7, with D tentatively TRBD2 (7 bases). CDR1 is SGHDN and CDR2 is FVKESK in the germline V gene. The CDR3 sequence is 13 residues long. With 2 bases removed from V and 11 bases from J, the gap between germline ends came to 16 bases. The CDR3 region has the DNA TGTGCCAGCAGCCAACCACCGGGGGGCGTGGAGTACTTC. Amino acid sequence: CASSQPPGGVEYF.

This sequence joins TRBV5-6 and TRBJ2-7, with D unresolved. The CDR3 length is 14 residues. CDR1 is SGHDT and CDR2 is YYEEEE in the germline V gene. V was shortened by 0 bases and J by 3 bases, with 10 bases between the two germline ends. CDR3: CASSLAPILYEQYF. The CDR3 nucleotides read TGTGCCAGCAGCTTGGCACCAATCCTCTACGAGCAGTACTTC. The full variable domain, in which reference TRBV5-6 and TRBJ2-7 provide the parts outside the CDR3, is DAGVTQSPTHLIKTRGQQVTLRCSPKSGHDTVSWYQQALGQGPQFIFQYYEEEERQRGNFPDRFSGHQFPNYSSELNVNALLLGDSALYLCASSLAPILYEQYFGPGTRLTVT.

As regards this clonotype: Relative to the germline gene, one junction end is altered; a read error may explain this. This chain connects TRBV12-3 or TRBV12-4 to TRBJ2-3, with D possibly TRBD1 on 7 matching bases. The CDR3 spans 16 residues. CDR3 in amino acids: CASSSIGRGGTDTQYF. DNA for the CDR3: TGTGCCAGCAGTTCCATAGGGAGAGGCGGGACAGATACGCAATATTTC.